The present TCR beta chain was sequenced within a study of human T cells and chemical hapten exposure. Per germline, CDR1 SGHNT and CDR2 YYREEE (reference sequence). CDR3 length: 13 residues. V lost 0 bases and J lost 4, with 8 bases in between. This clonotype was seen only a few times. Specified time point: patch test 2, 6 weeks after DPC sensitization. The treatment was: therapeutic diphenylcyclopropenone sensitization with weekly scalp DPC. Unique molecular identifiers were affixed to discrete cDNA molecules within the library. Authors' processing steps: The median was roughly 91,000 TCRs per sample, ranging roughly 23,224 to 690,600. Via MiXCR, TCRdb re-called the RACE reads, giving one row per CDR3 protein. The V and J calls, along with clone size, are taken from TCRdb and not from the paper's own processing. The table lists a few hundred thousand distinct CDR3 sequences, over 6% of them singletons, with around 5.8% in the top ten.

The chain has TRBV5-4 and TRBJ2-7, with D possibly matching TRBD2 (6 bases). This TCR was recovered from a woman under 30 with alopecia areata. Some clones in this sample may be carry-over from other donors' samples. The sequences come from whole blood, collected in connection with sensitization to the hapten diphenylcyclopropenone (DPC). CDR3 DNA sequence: TGTGCCAGCAGCTTGGCGGGAGTATACGAGCAGTACTTC. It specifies CASSLAGVYEQYF.